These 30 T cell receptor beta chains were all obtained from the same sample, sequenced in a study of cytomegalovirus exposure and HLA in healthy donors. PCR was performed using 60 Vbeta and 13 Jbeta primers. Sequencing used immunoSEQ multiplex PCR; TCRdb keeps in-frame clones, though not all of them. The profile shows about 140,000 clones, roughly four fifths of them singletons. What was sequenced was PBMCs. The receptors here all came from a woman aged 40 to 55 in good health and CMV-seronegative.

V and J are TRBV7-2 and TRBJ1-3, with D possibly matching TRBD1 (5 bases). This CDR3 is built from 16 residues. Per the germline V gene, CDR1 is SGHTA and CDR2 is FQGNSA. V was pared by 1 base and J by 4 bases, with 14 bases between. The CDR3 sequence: CASSLGVGGSGNTIYF. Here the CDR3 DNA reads TGTGCCAGCAGCTTAGGGGTGGGGGGGTCCGGAAACACCATATATTTT.

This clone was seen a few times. The CDR3 DNA sequence: TGCGCCAGCAGCCAAGGGACAGGGGACTCCTACGAGCAGTACGTC. This codes for CASSQGTGDSYEQYV. The chain recombines TRBV4-1 with TRBJ2-7; 9 bases are shared with TRBD1. The CDR3 sequence is 15 residues long. Per germline, CDR1 MGHRA and CDR2 YSYEKL. V gave up 1 base and J gave up 0 bases; unmatched junction bases: 1.

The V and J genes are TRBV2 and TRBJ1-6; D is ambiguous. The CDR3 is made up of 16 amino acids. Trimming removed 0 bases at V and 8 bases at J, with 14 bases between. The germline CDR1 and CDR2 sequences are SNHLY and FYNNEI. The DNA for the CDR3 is TGTGCCAGCAGTGAAGCGTCAGGCCGGATCGATTCACCCCTCCACTTT. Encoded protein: CASSEASGRIDSPLHF.

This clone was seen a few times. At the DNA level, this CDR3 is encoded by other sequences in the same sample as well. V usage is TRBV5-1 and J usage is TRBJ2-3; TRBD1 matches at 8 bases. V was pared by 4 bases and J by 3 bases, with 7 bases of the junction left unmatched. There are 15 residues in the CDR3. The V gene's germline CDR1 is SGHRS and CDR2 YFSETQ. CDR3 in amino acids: CASSAGQGGTDTQYF. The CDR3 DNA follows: TGCGCCAGCAGCGCCGGACAGGGCGGGACAGATACGCAGTATTTT.

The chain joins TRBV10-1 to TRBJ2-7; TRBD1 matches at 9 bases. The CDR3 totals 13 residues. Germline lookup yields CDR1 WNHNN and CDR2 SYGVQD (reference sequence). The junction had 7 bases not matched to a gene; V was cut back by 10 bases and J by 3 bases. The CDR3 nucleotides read TGCGCCACCCCCGGGACAGGGTTCTACGAGCAGTACTTC. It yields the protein CATPGTGFYEQYF.

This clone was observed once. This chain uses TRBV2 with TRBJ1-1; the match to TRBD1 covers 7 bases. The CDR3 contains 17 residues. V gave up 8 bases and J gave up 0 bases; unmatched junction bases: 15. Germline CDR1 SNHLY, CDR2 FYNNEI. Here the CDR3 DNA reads TGTGCCAGCCATAAGGGGGGCCCACAGGGGATGAACACTGAAGCTTTCTTT. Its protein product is CASHKGGPQGMNTEAFF.

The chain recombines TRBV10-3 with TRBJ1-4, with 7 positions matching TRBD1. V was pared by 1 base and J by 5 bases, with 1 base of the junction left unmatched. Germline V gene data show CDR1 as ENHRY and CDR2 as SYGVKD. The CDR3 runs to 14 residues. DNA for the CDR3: TGTGCCATCAGTGAGTTGGGACAGAATGAAAAACTGTTTTTT. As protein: CAISELGQNEKLFF.

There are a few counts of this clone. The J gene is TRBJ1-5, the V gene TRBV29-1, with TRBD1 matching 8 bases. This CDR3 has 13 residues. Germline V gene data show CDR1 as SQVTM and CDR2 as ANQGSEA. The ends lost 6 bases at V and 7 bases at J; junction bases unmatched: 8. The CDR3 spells CSVETGEGQPQHF. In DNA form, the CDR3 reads TGCAGCGTAGAGACAGGGGAAGGGCAGCCCCAGCATTTT.

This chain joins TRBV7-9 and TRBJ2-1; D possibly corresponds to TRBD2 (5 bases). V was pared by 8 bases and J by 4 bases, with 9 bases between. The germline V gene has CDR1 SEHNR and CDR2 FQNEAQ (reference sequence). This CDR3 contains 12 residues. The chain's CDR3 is CASEGVYNEQFF. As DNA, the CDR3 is TGTGCCAGCGAGGGAGTTTACAATGAGCAGTTCTTC.

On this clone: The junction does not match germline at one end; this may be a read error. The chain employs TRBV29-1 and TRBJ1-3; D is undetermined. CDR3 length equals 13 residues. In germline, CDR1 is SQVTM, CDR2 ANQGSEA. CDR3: CSGREVTGNTTYF. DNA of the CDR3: TGCAGCGGACGGGAAGTTACTGGAAACACCACATATTTT.

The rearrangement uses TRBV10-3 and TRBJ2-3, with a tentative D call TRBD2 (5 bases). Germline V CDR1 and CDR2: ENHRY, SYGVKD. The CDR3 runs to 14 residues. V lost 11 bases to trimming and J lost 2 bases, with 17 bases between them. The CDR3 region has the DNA TGTGCCTCCCGGGGTAGTGTACTCACAGATACGCAGTATTTT. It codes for CASRGSVLTDTQYF.

CDR3 sequence (DNA): TGTGCCAGCAGCTTAACTGGGGCTAGCGGGGGGGATACGCAGTATTTT. Its translation is CASSLTGASGGDTQYF. V gene TRBV7-3 combines with J gene TRBJ2-3; TRBD2 aligns across 11 bases. J gave up 6 bases and V 0 bases, and 5 bases lay outside the gene matches. Germline V gives CDR1 SGHTA, CDR2 FQGTGA. This CDR3 comprises 16 residues.

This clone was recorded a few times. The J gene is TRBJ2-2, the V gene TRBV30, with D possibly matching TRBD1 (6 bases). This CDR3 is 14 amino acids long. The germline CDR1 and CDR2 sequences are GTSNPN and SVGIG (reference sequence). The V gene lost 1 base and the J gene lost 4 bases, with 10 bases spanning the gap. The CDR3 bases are TGTGCCTGGAGTGACAGGGTTGGCACCGGGGAGCTGTTTTTT. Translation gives CAWSDRVGTGELFF.

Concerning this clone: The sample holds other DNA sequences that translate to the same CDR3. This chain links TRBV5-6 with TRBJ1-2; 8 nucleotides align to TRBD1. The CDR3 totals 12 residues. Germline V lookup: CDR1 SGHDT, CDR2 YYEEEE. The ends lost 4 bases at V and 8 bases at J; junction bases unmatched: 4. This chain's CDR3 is CASSRDRTGYTF. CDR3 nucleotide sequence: TGTGCCAGCAGCCGGGACAGGACGGGCTACACCTTC.

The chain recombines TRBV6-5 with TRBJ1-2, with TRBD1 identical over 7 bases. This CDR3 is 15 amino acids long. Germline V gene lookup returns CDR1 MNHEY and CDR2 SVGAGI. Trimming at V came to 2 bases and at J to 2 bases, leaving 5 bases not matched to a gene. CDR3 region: CASSYDWGQNYGYTF. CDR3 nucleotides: TGTGCCAGCAGTTACGATTGGGGACAGAACTATGGCTACACCTTC.

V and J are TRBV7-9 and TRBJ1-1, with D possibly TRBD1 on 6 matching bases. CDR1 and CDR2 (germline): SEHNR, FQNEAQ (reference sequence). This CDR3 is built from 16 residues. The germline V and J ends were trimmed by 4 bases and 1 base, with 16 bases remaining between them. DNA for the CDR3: TGTGCCAGCAGCTCGCCTATACAGGGATGGAACACTGAAGCTTTCTTT. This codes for CASSSPIQGWNTEAFF.

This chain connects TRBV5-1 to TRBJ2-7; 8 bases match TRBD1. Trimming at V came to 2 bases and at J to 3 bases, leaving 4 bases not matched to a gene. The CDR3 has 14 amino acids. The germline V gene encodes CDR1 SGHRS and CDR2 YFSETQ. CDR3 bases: TGCGCCAGCAGCTTTGACGGACAGGGCTACGAGCAGTACTTC. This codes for CASSFDGQGYEQYF.

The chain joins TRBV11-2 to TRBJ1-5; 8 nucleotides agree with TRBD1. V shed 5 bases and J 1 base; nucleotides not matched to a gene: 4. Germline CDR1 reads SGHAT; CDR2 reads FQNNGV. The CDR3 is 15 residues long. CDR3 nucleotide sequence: TGTGCCAGCAGCCTCGGACAGGGCAGCAATCAGCCCCAGCATTTT. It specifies CASSLGQGSNQPQHF.

The CDR3 sequence is CASSQDKGLAGGQDTQYF. The CDR3 nucleotides read TGCGCCAGCAGCCAAGATAAGGGACTAGCGGGGGGGCAAGATACGCAGTATTTT. The genes are TRBV4-1 and TRBJ2-3; 16 nucleotides line up with TRBD2. Trimming removed 0 bases from V and 5 bases from J; junction bases left unmatched: 5. This CDR3 has 18 amino acids. Germline lookup yields CDR1 MGHRA and CDR2 YSYEKL.

In DNA form, the CDR3 reads TGCGCCAGCAGCCCCAGTCTTAACTATGGCTACACCTTC. It translates to CASSPSLNYGYTF. The chain recombines TRBV4-1 with TRBJ1-2; D remains ambiguous. Germline V gene data show CDR1 as MGHRA and CDR2 as YSYEKL. CDR3 length: 13 residues. V was trimmed by 4 bases and J by 1 base, leaving 7 bases between them.

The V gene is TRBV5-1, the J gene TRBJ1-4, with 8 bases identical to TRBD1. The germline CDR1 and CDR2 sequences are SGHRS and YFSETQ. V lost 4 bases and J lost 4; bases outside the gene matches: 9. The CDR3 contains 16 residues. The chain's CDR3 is CASSLYGTGGNEKLFF. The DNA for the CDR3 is TGCGCCAGCAGCCTATATGGGACAGGAGGTAATGAAAAACTGTTTTTT.

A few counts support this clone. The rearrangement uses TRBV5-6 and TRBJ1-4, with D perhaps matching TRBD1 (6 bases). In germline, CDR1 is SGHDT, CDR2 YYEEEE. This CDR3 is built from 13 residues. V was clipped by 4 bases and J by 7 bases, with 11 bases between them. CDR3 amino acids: CASSQDRSEKLFF. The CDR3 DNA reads TGTGCCAGCAGCCAAGACAGGAGTGAAAAACTGTTTTTT.

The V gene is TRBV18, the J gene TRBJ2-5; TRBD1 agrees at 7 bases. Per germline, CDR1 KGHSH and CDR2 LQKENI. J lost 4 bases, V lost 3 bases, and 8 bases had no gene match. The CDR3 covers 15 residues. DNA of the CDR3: TGTGCCAGCTCACCCCCCGGACAGGCGGGAGAGACCCAGTACTTC. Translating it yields CASSPPGQAGETQYF.

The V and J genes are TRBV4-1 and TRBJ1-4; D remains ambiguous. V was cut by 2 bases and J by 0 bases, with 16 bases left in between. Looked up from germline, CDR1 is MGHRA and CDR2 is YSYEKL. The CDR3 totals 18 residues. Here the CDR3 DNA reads TGCGCCAGCAGCCAACAGGTTTCCTATAGTGCAACTAATGAAAAACTGTTTTTT. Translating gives CASSQQVSYSATNEKLFF.

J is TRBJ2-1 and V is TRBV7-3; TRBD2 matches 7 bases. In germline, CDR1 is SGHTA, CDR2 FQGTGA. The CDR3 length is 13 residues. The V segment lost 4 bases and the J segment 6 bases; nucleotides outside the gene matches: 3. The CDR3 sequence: CASSSTSANEQFF. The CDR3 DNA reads TGTGCCAGCAGCTCCACTAGCGCCAATGAGCAGTTCTTC.

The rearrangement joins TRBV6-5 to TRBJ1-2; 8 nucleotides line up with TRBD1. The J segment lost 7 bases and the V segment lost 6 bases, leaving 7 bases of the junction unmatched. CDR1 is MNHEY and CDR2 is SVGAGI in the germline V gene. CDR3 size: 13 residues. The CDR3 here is CASRRTGRFGYTF. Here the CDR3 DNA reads TGTGCCAGCAGAAGGACAGGGAGGTTTGGCTACACCTTC.

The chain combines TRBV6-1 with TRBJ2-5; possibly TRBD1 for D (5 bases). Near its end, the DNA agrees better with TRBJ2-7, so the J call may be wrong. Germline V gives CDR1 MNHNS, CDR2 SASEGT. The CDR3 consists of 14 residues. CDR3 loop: CASSSFGAAYEQYF. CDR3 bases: TGTGCCAGCAGTTCCTTTGGGGCAGCTTACGAGCAGTACTTC.

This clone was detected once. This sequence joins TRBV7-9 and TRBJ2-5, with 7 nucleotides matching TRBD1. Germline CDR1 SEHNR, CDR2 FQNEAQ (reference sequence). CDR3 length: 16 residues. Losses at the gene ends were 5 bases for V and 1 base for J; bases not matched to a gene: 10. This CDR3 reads CASSPIQDRVQETQYF. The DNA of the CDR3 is TGTGCCAGCAGCCCCATTCAAGACAGGGTCCAAGAGACCCAGTACTTC.

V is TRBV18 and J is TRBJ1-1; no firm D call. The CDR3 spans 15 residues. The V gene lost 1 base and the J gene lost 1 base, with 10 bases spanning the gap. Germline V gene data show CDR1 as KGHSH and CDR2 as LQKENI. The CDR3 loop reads CASSPRPTQNTEAFF. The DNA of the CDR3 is TGTGCCAGCTCACCACGGCCCACACAGAACACTGAAGCTTTCTTT. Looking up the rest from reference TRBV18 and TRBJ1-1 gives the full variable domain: NAGVMQNPRHLVRRRGQEARLRCSPMKGHSHVYWYRQLPEEGLKFMVYLQKENIIDESGMPKERFSAEFPKEGPSILRIQQVVRGDSAAYFCASSPRPTQNTEAFFGQGTRLTVV.

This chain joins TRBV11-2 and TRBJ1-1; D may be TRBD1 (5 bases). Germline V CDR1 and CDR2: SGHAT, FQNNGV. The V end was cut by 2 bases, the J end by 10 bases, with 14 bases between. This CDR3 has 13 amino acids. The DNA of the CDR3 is TGTGCCAGCAGCTTATCTTCCGGTACAGGAGCTTTCTTT. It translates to CASSLSSGTGAFF.